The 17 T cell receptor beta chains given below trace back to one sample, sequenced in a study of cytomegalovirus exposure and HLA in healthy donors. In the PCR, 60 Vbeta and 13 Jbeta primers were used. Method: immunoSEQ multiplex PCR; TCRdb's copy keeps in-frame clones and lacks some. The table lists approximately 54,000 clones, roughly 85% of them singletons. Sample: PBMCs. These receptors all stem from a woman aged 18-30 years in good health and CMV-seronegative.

The CDR3 loop is CASSLSGDGGTIYF. The CDR3 nucleotides read TGTGCCAGCAGTTTATCGGGGGACGGGGGAACCATATATTTT. V and J are TRBV27 and TRBJ1-3, with D maybe TRBD1 (5 bases). The CDR3 covers 14 residues. Germline V gene data show CDR1 as MNHEY and CDR2 as SMNVEV (reference sequence). Trimming removed 0 bases from V and 10 bases from J, with 13 bases in between.

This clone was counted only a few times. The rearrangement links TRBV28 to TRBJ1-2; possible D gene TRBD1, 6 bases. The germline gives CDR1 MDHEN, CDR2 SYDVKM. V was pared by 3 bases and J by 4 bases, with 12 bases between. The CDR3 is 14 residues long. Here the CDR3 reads CASSFRGGPYGYTF. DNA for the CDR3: TGTGCCAGCAGTTTTAGAGGGGGACCCTATGGCTACACCTTC.

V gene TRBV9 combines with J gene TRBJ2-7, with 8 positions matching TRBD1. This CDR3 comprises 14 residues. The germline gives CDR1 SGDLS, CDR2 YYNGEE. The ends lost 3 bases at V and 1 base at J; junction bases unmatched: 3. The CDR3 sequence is CASSATGGSYEQYF. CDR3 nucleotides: TGTGCCAGCAGCGCCACAGGGGGATCCTACGAGCAGTACTTC. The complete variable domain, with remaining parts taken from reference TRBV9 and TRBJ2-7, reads DSGVTQTPKHLITATGQRVTLRCSPRSGDLSVYWYQQSLDQGLQFLIQYYNGEERAKGNILERFSAQQFPDLHSELNLSSLELGDSALYFCASSATGGSYEQYFGPGTRLTVT.

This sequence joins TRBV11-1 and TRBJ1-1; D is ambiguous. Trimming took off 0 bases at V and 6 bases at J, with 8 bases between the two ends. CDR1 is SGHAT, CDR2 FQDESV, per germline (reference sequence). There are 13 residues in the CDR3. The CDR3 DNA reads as TGTGCCAGCAGCTTAGCGTCTCGGGCTGAAGCTTTCTTT. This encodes CASSLASRAEAFF.

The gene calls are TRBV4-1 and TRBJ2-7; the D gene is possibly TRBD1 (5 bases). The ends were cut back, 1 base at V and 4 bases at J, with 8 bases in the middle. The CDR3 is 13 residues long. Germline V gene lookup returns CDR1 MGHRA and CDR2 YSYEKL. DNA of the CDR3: TGCGCCAGCAGCCAAGCCCAGGGTTACGAGCAGTACTTC. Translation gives CASSQAQGYEQYF.

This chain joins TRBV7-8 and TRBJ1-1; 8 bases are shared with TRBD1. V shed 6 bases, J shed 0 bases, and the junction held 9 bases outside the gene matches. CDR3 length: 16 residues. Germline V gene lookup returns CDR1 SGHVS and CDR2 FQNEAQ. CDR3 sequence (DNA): TGTGCCAGCAGTCGACAGGGGAATATGGTGAACACTGAAGCTTTCTTT. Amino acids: CASSRQGNMVNTEAFF.

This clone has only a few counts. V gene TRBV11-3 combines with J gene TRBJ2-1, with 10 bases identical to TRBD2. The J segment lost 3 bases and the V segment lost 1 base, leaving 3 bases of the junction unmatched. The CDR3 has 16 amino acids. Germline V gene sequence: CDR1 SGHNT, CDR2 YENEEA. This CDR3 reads CASSLGGLASYNEQFF. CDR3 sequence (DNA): TGTGCCAGCAGCTTAGGGGGACTAGCGAGCTACAATGAGCAGTTCTTC.

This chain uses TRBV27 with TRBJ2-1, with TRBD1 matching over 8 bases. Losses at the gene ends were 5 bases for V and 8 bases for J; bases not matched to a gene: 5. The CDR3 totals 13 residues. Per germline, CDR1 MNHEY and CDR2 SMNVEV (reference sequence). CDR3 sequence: CASSLRTGHEQFF. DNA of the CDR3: TGTGCCAGCAGTCTACGGACAGGGCATGAGCAGTTCTTC.

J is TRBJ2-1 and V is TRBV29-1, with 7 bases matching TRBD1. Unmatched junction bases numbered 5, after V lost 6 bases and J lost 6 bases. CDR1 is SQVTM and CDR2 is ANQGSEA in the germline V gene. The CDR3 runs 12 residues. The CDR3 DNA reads TGCAGCGTGCGCAGGGGGTTCAATGAGCAGTTCTTC. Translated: CSVRRGFNEQFF.

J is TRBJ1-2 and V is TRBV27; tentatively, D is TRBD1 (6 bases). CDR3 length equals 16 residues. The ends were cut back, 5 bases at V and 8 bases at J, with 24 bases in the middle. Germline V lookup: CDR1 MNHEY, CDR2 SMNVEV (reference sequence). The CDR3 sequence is CASSPRTGKALQGYTF. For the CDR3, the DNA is TGTGCCAGCAGTCCTCGAACAGGGAAGGCCTTGCAGGGCTACACCTTC.

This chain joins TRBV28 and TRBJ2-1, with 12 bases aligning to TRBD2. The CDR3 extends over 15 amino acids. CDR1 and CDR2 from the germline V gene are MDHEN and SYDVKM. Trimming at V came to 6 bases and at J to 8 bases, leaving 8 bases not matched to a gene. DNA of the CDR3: TGTGCCAGCAGCGGGACTAGCGGGCGTTGGGATGAGCAGTTCTTC. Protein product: CASSGTSGRWDEQFF.

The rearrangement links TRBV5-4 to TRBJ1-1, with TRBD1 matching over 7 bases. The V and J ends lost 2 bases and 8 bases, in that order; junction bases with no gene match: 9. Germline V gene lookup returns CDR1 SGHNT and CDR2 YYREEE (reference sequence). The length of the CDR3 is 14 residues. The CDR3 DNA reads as TGTGCCAGCAGCTTATTGGACAGGTCCTCGGAAGCTTTCTTT. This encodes CASSLLDRSSEAFF.

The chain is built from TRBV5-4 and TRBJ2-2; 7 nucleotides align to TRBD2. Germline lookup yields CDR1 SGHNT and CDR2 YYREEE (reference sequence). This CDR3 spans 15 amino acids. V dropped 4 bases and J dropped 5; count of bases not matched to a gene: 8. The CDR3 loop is CASSRGSPETGELFF. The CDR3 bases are TGTGCCAGCAGCCGCGGGAGCCCGGAAACCGGGGAGCTGTTTTTT.

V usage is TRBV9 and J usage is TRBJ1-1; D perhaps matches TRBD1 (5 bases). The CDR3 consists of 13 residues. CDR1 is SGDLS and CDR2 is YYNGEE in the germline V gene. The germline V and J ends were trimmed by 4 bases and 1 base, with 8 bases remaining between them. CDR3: CASSYQGNTEAFF. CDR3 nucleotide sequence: TGTGCCAGCAGCTACCAGGGGAACACTGAAGCTTTCTTT.

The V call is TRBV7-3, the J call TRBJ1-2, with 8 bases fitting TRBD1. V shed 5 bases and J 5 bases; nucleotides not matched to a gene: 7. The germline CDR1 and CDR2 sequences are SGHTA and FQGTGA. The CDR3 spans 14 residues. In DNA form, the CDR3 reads TGTGCCAGCAGCACCGGACAGGGAGTATATGGCTACACCTTC. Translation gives CASSTGQGVYGYTF.

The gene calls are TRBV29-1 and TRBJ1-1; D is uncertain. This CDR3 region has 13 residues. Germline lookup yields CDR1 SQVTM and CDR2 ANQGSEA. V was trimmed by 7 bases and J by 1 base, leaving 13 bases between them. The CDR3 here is CSAYGNSNTEAFF. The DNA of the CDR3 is TGCAGCGCCTACGGGAATTCGAACACTGAAGCTTTCTTT.

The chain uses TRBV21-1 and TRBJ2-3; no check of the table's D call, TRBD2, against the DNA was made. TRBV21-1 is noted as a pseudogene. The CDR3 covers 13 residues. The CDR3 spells CASSKERGGTQYF. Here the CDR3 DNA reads TGTGCCAGCAGCAAAGAGAGGGGAGGTACGCAGTATTTT.